A selection of T cell receptor beta chains follows, all from one sample in a study of blood T cell repertoires in COVID-19. Method: immunoSEQ multiplex PCR; TCRdb's copy keeps in-frame clones and lacks some. The data hold tens of thousands of clones, with roughly 90% observed a single time. The sample consisted of peripheral blood. The source is a man aged 50 to 59 with active or convalescent COVID-19. CDR3s include the opening cysteine and the closing phenylalanine or tryptophan. Each record gives: V gene, J gene, CDR3 protein.

>TRBV11-3|TRBJ1-4
CASSFLGETNEKLFF
>TRBV27|TRBJ1-1
CASTPDKAFF
>TRBV28|TRBJ2-2
CASSTGQVFTGELFF
>TRBV19|TRBJ2-7
CASKGQGDSYEQYF
>TRBV2|TRBJ2-1
CATSDRSSSYNEQFF
>TRBV19|TRBJ1-4
CASSGQGVEKLFF
>TRBV5-1|TRBJ2-1
CASSLAPGAWQFF
>TRBV24-1|TRBJ1-1
CATSDRGGTEAFF
>TRBV5-1|TRBJ2-6
CASSLASRQGNGASGANVLTF
>TRBV7-6|TRBJ2-3
CASSSGGAGAFALSTTDTQYF
>TRBV7-8|TRBJ2-1
CASSLLGLAVRRSYNEQFF
>TRBV5-1|TRBJ1-1
CASSLVRSTGDTEAFF
>TRBV6-2/TRBV6-3|TRBJ1-4
CASSSVSNEKLFF
>TRBV4-3|TRBJ1-5
CASSVFKESPQHF
>TRBV2|TRBJ1-2
CASSRGQAIYGYTF
>TRBV19|TRBJ2-7
CASSTRDRVIYEQYF
>TRBV28|TRBJ2-7
CASSRSVPSYEQYF
>TRBV24-1|TRBJ2-6
CATSELDRAGANVLTF
>TRBV30|TRBJ2-1
CAWSVRRGTGRNQFF
>TRBV6-2/TRBV6-3|TRBJ1-5
CASTPQGPVYSNQPQHF
>TRBV30|TRBJ1-5
CAWSQTGQGDTQPQHF
>TRBV10-2|TRBJ2-3
CASRGTSPSTDTQYF
>TRBV25-1|TRBJ1-5
CASSVGNQPQHF
>TRBV19|TRBJ2-5
CASSTYAGTGGSETQYF
>TRBV4-2|TRBJ2-5
CASSQGAGNPQTQYF